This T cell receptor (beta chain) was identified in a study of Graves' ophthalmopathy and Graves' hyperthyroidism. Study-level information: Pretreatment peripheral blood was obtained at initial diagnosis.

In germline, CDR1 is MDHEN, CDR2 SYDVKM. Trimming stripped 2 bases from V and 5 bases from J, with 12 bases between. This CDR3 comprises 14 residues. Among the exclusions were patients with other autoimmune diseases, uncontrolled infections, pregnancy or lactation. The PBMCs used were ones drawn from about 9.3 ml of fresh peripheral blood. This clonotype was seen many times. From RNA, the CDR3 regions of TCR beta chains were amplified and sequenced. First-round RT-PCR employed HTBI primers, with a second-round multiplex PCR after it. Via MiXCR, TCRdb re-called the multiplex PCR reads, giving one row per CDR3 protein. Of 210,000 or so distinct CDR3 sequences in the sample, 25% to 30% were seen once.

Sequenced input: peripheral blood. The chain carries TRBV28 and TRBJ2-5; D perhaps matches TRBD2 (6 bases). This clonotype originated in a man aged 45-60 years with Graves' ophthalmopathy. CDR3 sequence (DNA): TGTGCCAGCAGTTTAAGTGGAGGGGTGGAGACCCAGTACTTC. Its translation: CASSLSGGVETQYF.